The 10 T cell receptor beta chains given below trace back to one sample, sequenced in a study of beta chain features in type 1 diabetes. Whole-study findings and limits: Moderately but significantly shorter TCRB CDR3s were found in Type 1 diabetes patients in all four CD4+ subsets.

Their antigens are not known. The investigators reverse transcribed all of the isolated RNA, so they sequenced expressed TCRB transcripts. Sequencing used immunoSEQ multiplex PCR; TCRdb keeps in-frame clones, though not all of them. The sample lists hundreds of thousands of clones; around an eighth were seen once. Sample: naive CD4+ T cells from blood. The receptors were gathered from a man aged 18-30 years with type 1 diabetes.

V gene TRBV6-5 combines with J gene TRBJ2-5, with TRBD1 identical over 9 bases. Losses at the gene ends were 0 bases for V and 6 bases for J; bases not matched to a gene: 8. In germline, CDR1 is MNHEY, CDR2 SVGAGI. This CDR3 is 16 amino acids long. CDR3 residues: CASSYSPGQGIQTQYF. The DNA for the CDR3 is TGTGCCAGCAGTTACTCACCGGGACAGGGAATACAGACCCAGTACTTC.

The chain couples TRBV7-6 to TRBJ2-5; a weak D match, TRBD2 (5 bases). The germline V gene has CDR1 SGHVS and CDR2 FNYEAQ. The CDR3 spans 11 residues. Trimming took 6 bases from V and 5 from J, leaving 7 bases between them. In DNA, the CDR3 is TGTGCCAGCAGGCGGGCCGAGACCCAGTACTTC. Its translation is CASRRAETQYF.

This clone was observed a handful of times. The J gene is TRBJ1-1, the V gene TRBV29-1, with 7 nucleotides matching TRBD1. V lost 4 bases and J lost 2; bases outside the gene matches: 4. CDR3 length equals 13 residues. Germline V CDR1 and CDR2: SQVTM, ANQGSEA. The CDR3: CSVVRQGNTEAFF. The CDR3 coding sequence is TGCAGCGTTGTTAGACAGGGAAACACTGAAGCTTTCTTT.

This chain's CDR3 is CASKDRIPGTQYF. As DNA, the CDR3 is TGTGCCAGCAAGGACCGAATTCCAGGGACCCAGTACTTC. The chain links TRBV2 to TRBJ2-5, with D unclear. Per the germline V gene, CDR1 is SNHLY and CDR2 is FYNNEI. This CDR3 has 13 residues. Trimming cost V 7 bases and J 7 bases, with 16 bases left between them.

The chain has TRBV29-1 and TRBJ2-7; perhaps TRBD1 as D (5 bases). The CDR3 is 12 residues long. V lost 4 bases and J 3 bases, leaving 10 bases between the germline ends. Germline values: CDR1 SQVTM, CDR2 ANQGSEA. The CDR3 DNA reads TGCAGCGTTGGACAGCCTAACTACGAGCAGTACTTC. Protein sequence: CSVGQPNYEQYF.

This clone was seen a handful of times. In DNA, the CDR3 is TGTGCCAGCAGCTTGTCCACCACAGGCCACTATGGCACCATATATTTT. It encodes CASSLSTTGHYGTIYF. The chain uses TRBV7-2 and TRBJ1-3; D possibly corresponds to TRBD1 (5 bases). The germline V gene encodes CDR1 SGHTA and CDR2 FQGNSA. The CDR3 is 16 amino acids. Trimming took off 3 bases at V and 9 bases at J, with 21 bases between the two ends.

This clone has just a few counts. This chain links TRBV19 with TRBJ2-5; D perhaps matches TRBD1 (5 bases). The CDR3 spans 12 residues. Germline loops: CDR1 LNHDA, CDR2 SQIVND (reference sequence). The V end was cut by 4 bases, the J end by 4 bases, with 7 bases between. DNA for the CDR3: TGTGCCAGTAGTAAGCAGGGAGAGACCCAGTACTTC. This codes for CASSKQGETQYF.

There are a few counts of this clone. This rearrangement joins TRBV20-1 to TRBJ2-1; 9 bases map to TRBD1. The CDR3 loop spans 11 amino acids. Germline CDR1 DFQATT, CDR2 SNEGSKA (reference sequence). With V trimmed by 1 base and J by 15 bases, 4 bases remained unmatched. The CDR3 DNA is TGCAGTGCTAGAGTAGGGACAGGGTTGTTCTTC. Its translation is CSARVGTGLFF.

In its sample, this clone was seen a few times. The chain joins TRBV7-3 to TRBJ1-2; TRBD1 is a possible D gene (6 bases). Trimming pared 4 bases from V and 7 bases from J, leaving 10 bases between. The germline gives CDR1 SGHTA, CDR2 FQGTGA. The CDR3 consists of 12 residues. The CDR3 protein is CASSSSGVGYTF. Written as DNA, the CDR3 is TGTGCCAGCAGCTCCTCAGGGGTTGGCTACACCTTC.

The sample holds a few counts of this clone. This chain uses TRBV5-1 with TRBJ2-7, with 9 bases fitting TRBD2. Per germline, CDR1 SGHRS and CDR2 YFSETQ. This CDR3 contains 15 residues. The trim removed 0 bases at V and 3 bases at J, leaving 4 bases unmatched. CDR3 nucleotide sequence: TGCGCCAGCAGCTTGGAGCCAGCGGGAGGCTACGAGCAGTACTTC. It is translated as CASSLEPAGGYEQYF.